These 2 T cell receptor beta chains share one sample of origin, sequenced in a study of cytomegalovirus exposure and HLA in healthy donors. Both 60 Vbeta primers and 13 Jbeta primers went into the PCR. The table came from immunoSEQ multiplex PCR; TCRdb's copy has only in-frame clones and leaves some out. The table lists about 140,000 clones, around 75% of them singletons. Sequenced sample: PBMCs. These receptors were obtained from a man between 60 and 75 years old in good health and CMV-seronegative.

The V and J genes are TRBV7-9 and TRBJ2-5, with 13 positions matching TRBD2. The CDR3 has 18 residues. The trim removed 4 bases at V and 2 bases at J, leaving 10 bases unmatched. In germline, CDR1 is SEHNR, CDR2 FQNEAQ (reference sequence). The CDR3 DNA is TGTGCCAGCAGCTCCCAAGCTATGGGACTAGCGGGACAAGAGACCCAGTACTTC. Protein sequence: CASSSQAMGLAGQETQYF.

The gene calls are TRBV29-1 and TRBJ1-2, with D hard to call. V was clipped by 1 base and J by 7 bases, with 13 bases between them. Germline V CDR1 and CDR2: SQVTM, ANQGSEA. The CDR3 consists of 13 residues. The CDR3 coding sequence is TGCAGCGTTGAAGCGGGTCTGTCTAGTGGCTACACCTTC. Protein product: CSVEAGLSSGYTF.